This T cell receptor beta chain originates from a study of low-dose radiotherapy and immunotherapy resistance in tumors. About the study: Radiation delivery to Cohort 1 consisted of 0.5 Gy per fraction every 2 weeks, summing to 6.5 Gy. Intravenous administration to patients comprised nivolumab at 240 mg every two weeks and ipilimumab at 1 mg/kg every six weeks. Patients' oral aspirin dose was 300 mg daily across four cycles from cycle 1 day 1.

V lost 4 bases to trimming and J lost 5 bases, with 12 bases between them. CDR3 length equals 13 residues. Per the germline V gene, CDR1 is MGHRA and CDR2 is YSYEKL. This clonotype was recorded a few times. TRAV- and TRBV-specific primers were used for first-strand cDNA, which covered alpha and beta chains. It was with a constant-region primer and a V-primer adapter that TCRs were amplified over approximately 20 PCR cycles. TCRdb used MiXCR to reprocess the reads, holding one entry per CDR3 protein. The sample has 9,500 to 14,000 distinct CDR3 sequences; about half are singletons. Along with nivolumab and ipilimumab, donors received aspirin, low-dose cyclophosphamide and low-dose radiotherapy.

The receptor was isolated from a human donor with advanced metastatic prostate, ovarian, gallbladder or colorectal cancer (not recorded which). This table probably holds off-target reads from a library built for another chain. The chain couples TRBV4-1 to TRBJ2-7; the D gene is possibly TRBD1 (6 bases). CDR3 amino acids: CASSRVRGHEQYF. Written as DNA, the CDR3 is TGCGCCAGCAGCCGAGTCAGGGGACACGAGCAGTACTTC.